The next 17 T cell receptor beta chains were all read from a single sample in a study of cytomegalovirus exposure and HLA in healthy donors. The PCR made use of 60 Vbeta and 13 Jbeta primers. The table came from immunoSEQ multiplex PCR; TCRdb's copy has only in-frame clones and leaves some out. This sample has approximately 130,000 clones; 60% to 85% occur once, and the top ten carry less than 4%. Input material: PBMCs. Source of these receptors: a man aged 25-40 years in good health and CMV-seronegative.

The V call is TRBV5-1, the J call TRBJ2-7; the D gene is possibly TRBD2 (5 bases). The germline CDR1 and CDR2 sequences are SGHRS and YFSETQ. V was trimmed by 7 bases and J by 6 bases, leaving 20 bases between them. The CDR3 is 14 amino acids. CDR3 protein: CASQIITEAGEQYF. The CDR3 nucleotides read TGCGCCAGCCAAATAATAACGGAGGCCGGCGAGCAGTACTTC.

The V call is TRBV5-1, the J call TRBJ2-1; 9 nucleotides agree with TRBD2. Germline CDR1 is SGHRS and CDR2 is YFSETQ. V shed 0 bases and J 6 bases; nucleotides not matched to a gene: 7. The CDR3 extends over 16 amino acids. CDR3 sequence (DNA): TGCGCCAGCAGCTTGGCCGAGGCGGGGGGGCGCAATGAGCAGTTCTTC. Residues: CASSLAEAGGRNEQFF.

The J gene is TRBJ1-2, the V gene TRBV25-1; 11 bases are a match to TRBD1. The CDR3 spans 15 residues. Germline values: CDR1 MGHDK, CDR2 SYGVNS. The J segment lost 8 bases and the V segment lost 2 bases, leaving 7 bases of the junction unmatched. The CDR3 is CASSEPGQGARGYTF. Here the CDR3 DNA reads TGTGCCAGCAGTGAACCAGGACAGGGGGCTCGAGGCTACACCTTC.

J is TRBJ1-3 and V is TRBV7-6, with D uncertain. The CDR3 loop spans 16 amino acids. The V gene's germline CDR1 is SGHVS and CDR2 FNYEAQ. V shed 1 base and J shed 0 bases, with 10 bases lying between them. The CDR3 region has the DNA TGTGCCAGCAGCTTAGGCCCGATACTCTCTGGAAACACCATATATTTT. Translated: CASSLGPILSGNTIYF.

This rearrangement joins TRBV28 to TRBJ2-1; D unresolved. Germline V CDR1 and CDR2: MDHEN, SYDVKM. The CDR3 spans 10 residues. V gave up 4 bases and J gave up 12 bases, with 7 bases separating them. This CDR3 is CASSSRMQFF. The CDR3 nucleotides are TGTGCCAGCAGTTCGAGAATGCAGTTCTTC.

This clone has only a few counts. V usage is TRBV4-3 and J usage is TRBJ1-3; D might be TRBD1 (5 bases). This CDR3 comprises 17 residues. CDR1 is LGHNA and CDR2 is YSLEER in the germline V gene. V lost 0 bases to trimming and J lost 0 bases, with 12 bases between them. CDR3 residues: CASSQDPQGYSGNTIYF. The CDR3 DNA reads TGCGCCAGCAGCCAAGATCCTCAGGGTTACTCTGGAAACACCATATATTTT.

This chain uses TRBV28 with TRBJ1-4; TRBD1 matches at 8 bases. The trim removed 5 bases at V and 6 bases at J, leaving 11 bases unmatched. Germline assignment: CDR1 MDHEN and CDR2 SYDVKM. The CDR3 loop spans 16 amino acids. Here the CDR3 reads CASSIPPGQVHEKLFF. CDR3 coding DNA: TGTGCCAGCAGTATCCCACCGGGACAGGTGCATGAAAAACTGTTTTTT.

This clone was observed a few times. V and J are TRBV11-3 and TRBJ2-3; 10 bases fit TRBD2. Germline V lookup: CDR1 SGHNT, CDR2 YENEEA. The CDR3 consists of 15 residues. Trimming cost V 8 bases and J 5 bases; bases outside gene matches: 10. CDR3 residues: CASSKPLAGQDTQYF. The CDR3 region has the DNA TGTGCCAGCTCAAAACCACTAGCGGGACAAGATACGCAGTATTTT.

The rearrangement links TRBV2 to TRBJ1-6; D ambiguous. The V gene lost 1 base and the J gene lost 4 bases, with 14 bases spanning the gap. Germline V CDR1 and CDR2: SNHLY, FYNNEI. The CDR3 runs to 17 residues. The CDR3 region has the DNA TGTGCCAGCAGTGAAGGAGGCGGCGGCCGTTATAATTCACCCCTCCACTTT. This gives the protein CASSEGGGGRYNSPLHF.

V gene TRBV11-2 combines with J gene TRBJ2-7, with 8 bases fitting TRBD1. Germline V CDR1 and CDR2: SGHAT, FQNNGV. The ends lost 5 bases at V and 6 bases at J; junction bases unmatched: 12. CDR3 length: 15 residues. The CDR3 sequence: CASSENRGRRGEQYF. CDR3 DNA sequence: TGTGCCAGCAGCGAGAACAGGGGGAGGCGTGGCGAGCAGTACTTC.

This clone was counted a single time. The V gene is TRBV28, the J gene TRBJ2-5, with a possible D match to TRBD1 (6 bases). Germline V gene lookup returns CDR1 MDHEN and CDR2 SYDVKM. CDR3 length: 15 residues. With 6 bases removed from V and 0 bases from J, the gap between germline ends came to 14 bases. CDR3 nucleotides: TGTGCCAGCAGAGACCAGGGGATAGACCAAGAGACCCAGTACTTC. As protein: CASRDQGIDQETQYF.

The V gene is TRBV30, the J gene TRBJ1-3; D remains unclear. CDR3 length: 11 amino acids. Germline V gene data show CDR1 as GTSNPN and CDR2 as SVGIG (reference sequence). The ends were cut back, 3 bases at V and 6 bases at J, with 6 bases in the middle. CDR3 nucleotides: TGTGCCTGGAGCTCAGAAAACACCATATATTTT. Translating gives CAWSSENTIYF.

This clone turned up a few times. The chain carries TRBV30 and TRBJ2-2; 7 bases line up with TRBD2. Germline V CDR1 and CDR2: GTSNPN, SVGIG (reference sequence). The CDR3 runs 17 residues. The junction had 19 bases not matched to a gene; V was cut back by 5 bases and J by 7 bases. The CDR3 sequence is CAWDPGTTARSGGELFF. In DNA form, the CDR3 reads TGTGCCTGGGACCCCGGGACTACCGCCCGGTCGGGCGGGGAGCTGTTTTTT.

The chain is built from TRBV5-1 and TRBJ1-6; tentatively, D is TRBD1 (6 bases). The CDR3 runs 15 residues. From germline, CDR1 is SGHRS and CDR2 YFSETQ. V was trimmed by 3 bases and J by 8 bases, leaving 15 bases between them. Written as DNA, the CDR3 is TGCGCCAGCAGCTCCCATAAGGGGGTTGATTCACCCCTCCACTTT. Its protein product is CASSSHKGVDSPLHF.

CDR3 amino acids: CAWSVRGSLRMDTQYF. CDR3 coding DNA: TGTGCCTGGAGTGTACGGGGATCGCTCCGGATGGATACGCAGTATTTT. The V and J genes are TRBV30 and TRBJ2-3; D perhaps matches TRBD2 (5 bases). This CDR3 comprises 16 residues. CDR1 GTSNPN and CDR2 SVGIG come from the germline V gene (reference sequence). The V gene lost 0 bases and the J gene lost 6 bases, with 19 bases spanning the gap.

This clone was counted only a few times. The chain uses TRBV27 and TRBJ2-5; 8 bases are a match to TRBD1. CDR1 is MNHEY and CDR2 is SMNVEV in the germline V gene (reference sequence). With V trimmed by 1 base and J by 1 base, 5 bases remained unmatched. The CDR3 is 16 amino acids. The CDR3 nucleotides are TGTGCCAGCAGTTTATTTTCAGGGGGCCCCCAAGAGACCCAGTACTTC. Translation: CASSLFSGGPQETQYF.

The chain carries TRBV28 and TRBJ2-5; TRBD2 matches 8 bases. This CDR3 is 14 amino acids long. Looked up from germline, CDR1 is MDHEN and CDR2 is SYDVKM. Losses at the gene ends were 6 bases for V and 7 bases for J; bases not matched to a gene: 10. The CDR3 DNA reads TGTGCCAGCAGCCCGGGTCGGGCGGGAGGGACCCAGTACTTC. Its translation is CASSPGRAGGTQYF.